This passage covers 26 T cell receptor beta chains from one sample sequenced in a study of cytotoxic CD8 clonotypes in ibrutinib-treated CLL. Using immunoSEQ multiplex PCR, the repertoire was profiled, and TCRdb retains in-frame clones only, with some absent. The sample contains approximately 190,000 clones, 75% to 80% of which appear only once. The specimen comprised PBMCs, sampled after 12 months of ibrutinib treatment. Source of these receptors: a human donor with chronic lymphocytic leukemia.

This clone has only a few counts. The chain carries TRBV11-2 and TRBJ2-7, with D perhaps TRBD1 (6 bases). The germline V gene has CDR1 SGHAT and CDR2 FQNNGV. This CDR3 has 15 amino acids. V was clipped by 1 base and J by 0 bases, with 10 bases between them. The CDR3 loop reads CASSLGPGDSYEQYF. Here the CDR3 DNA reads TGTGCCAGCAGCTTAGGGCCAGGGGACTCCTACGAGCAGTACTTC. Together with reference TRBV11-2 and TRBJ2-7, the CDR3 gives the full variable domain: EAGVAQSPRYKIIEKRQSVAFWCNPISGHATLYWYQQILGQGPKLLIQFQNNGVVDDSQLPKDRFSAERLKGVDSTLKIQPAKLEDSAVYLCASSLGPGDSYEQYFGPGTRLTVT.

CDR3 loop: CASSLSGGYSNQPQHF. For the CDR3, the DNA is TGTGCCAGCAGCTTATCAGGGGGCTATAGCAATCAGCCCCAGCATTTT. The genes are TRBV7-9 and TRBJ1-5; 8 positions match TRBD1. Trimming at V came to 2 bases and at J to 0 bases, leaving 3 bases not matched to a gene. CDR1 and CDR2 (germline): SEHNR, FQNEAQ (reference sequence). This CDR3 comprises 16 residues.

The rearrangement links TRBV19 to TRBJ2-7; D remains unclear. Trimming took off 5 bases at V and 0 bases at J, with 8 bases between the two ends. CDR1 and CDR2 from the germline V gene are LNHDA and SQIVND (reference sequence). This CDR3 contains 13 residues. The CDR3 nucleotides are TGTGCCAGTAGTCAACAGATCTCCTACGAGCAGTACTTC. Its translation: CASSQQISYEQYF.

This chain connects TRBV5-1 to TRBJ2-2; 8 bases align to TRBD2. The CDR3 sequence is 14 residues long. Germline V gives CDR1 SGHRS, CDR2 YFSETQ. J gave up 5 bases and V 2 bases, and 2 bases lay outside the gene matches. For the CDR3, the DNA is TGCGCCAGCAGCTTAGCGGGAGATACCGGGGAGCTGTTTTTT. Encoded protein: CASSLAGDTGELFF.

This clone appeared a few times. The gene calls are TRBV7-9 and TRBJ2-3; D is perhaps TRBD1 (7 bases). The CDR3 runs to 13 residues. Germline values: CDR1 SEHNR, CDR2 FQNEAQ (reference sequence). The V gene lost 9 bases and the J gene lost 1 base, with 11 bases spanning the gap. CDR3 region: CARGGQGTDTQYF. The CDR3 DNA is TGTGCCAGGGGAGGACAGGGCACAGATACGCAGTATTTT.

V usage is TRBV10-3 and J usage is TRBJ2-3, with D possibly matching TRBD1 (7 bases). The V gene lost 3 bases and the J gene lost 8 bases, with 24 bases spanning the gap. The CDR3 is 17 amino acids. The germline V gene encodes CDR1 ENHRY and CDR2 SYGVKD. CDR3 DNA: TGTGCCATCAGTGACCCGAGGACAGGTTCACGGGGGCGTACGCAGTATTTT. Translated, it gives CAISDPRTGSRGRTQYF.

The chain uses TRBV9 and TRBJ2-1; D is perhaps TRBD2 (5 bases). V was pared by 0 bases and J by 6 bases, with 16 bases between. The length of the CDR3 is 16 residues. Germline V CDR1 and CDR2: SGDLS, YYNGEE. This chain's CDR3 is CASSVGGISRANEQFF. CDR3 sequence (DNA): TGTGCCAGCAGCGTAGGAGGTATTTCGCGGGCCAATGAGCAGTTCTTC.

CDR3 nucleotides: TGTGCCAGCAGCCTTCGGGGGCGGGGAGAGACCCAGTACTTC. Translation gives CASSLRGRGETQYF. The rearrangement links TRBV7-9 to TRBJ2-5; possibly TRBD1 or TRBD2 for D (6 bases each). Trimming removed 5 bases at V and 4 bases at J, with 14 bases between. The CDR3 has 14 amino acids. Germline CDR1 and CDR2: SEHNR and FQNEAQ (reference sequence).

V usage is TRBV27 and J usage is TRBJ1-4; D unclear. Germline V gene data show CDR1 as MNHEY and CDR2 as SMNVEV (reference sequence). The CDR3 totals 13 residues. Trimming shortened V by 5 bases and J by 11 bases, and 15 bases separated the two germline ends. The CDR3, as DNA: TGTGCCAGCAGTCTTATTTCCACAATCAAACTGTTTTTT. This sequence encodes CASSLISTIKLFF. Using reference TRBV27 and TRBJ1-4 for the parts outside the CDR3, the full variable domain is EAQVTQNPRYLITVTGKKLTVTCSQNMNHEYMSWYRQDPGLGLRQIYYSMNVEVTDKGDVPEGYKVSRKEKRNFPLILESPSPNQTSLYFCASSLISTIKLFFGSGTQLSVL.

The chain combines TRBV9 with TRBJ2-2; D unresolved. The V end was cut by 6 bases, the J end by 2 bases, with 8 bases between. Germline V gene data show CDR1 as SGDLS and CDR2 as YYNGEE. The CDR3 sequence is 13 residues long. DNA of the CDR3: TGTGCCAGCAAGGCGGAAAACACCGGGGAGCTGTTTTTT. It is translated as CASKAENTGELFF.

The chain combines TRBV5-1 with TRBJ1-5; possible D gene TRBD1, 5 bases. The CDR3 runs 14 residues. The V end lost 2 bases, the J end lost 2 bases, and 8 bases lay between the germline ends. Germline V lookup: CDR1 SGHRS, CDR2 YFSETQ. The CDR3 is CASSLIGGNQPQHF. CDR3 nucleotides: TGCGCCAGCAGCTTAATAGGGGGCAATCAGCCCCAGCATTTT.

For this clone: The junction does not match germline at one end; this may be a read error. This chain connects TRBV9 to TRBJ2-5, with TRBD1 identical over 12 bases. CDR1 SGDLS and CDR2 YYNGEE come from the germline V gene. The CDR3 consists of 15 residues. The CDR3 sequence: CASSDGTGGKEAQYF. CDR3 DNA: TGTGCCAGCAGCGACGGGACAGGGGGCAAAGAGGCCCAGTACTTC.

This clone was recorded only once. V usage is TRBV18 and J usage is TRBJ1-5; D may be TRBD1 (6 bases). In germline, CDR1 is KGHSH, CDR2 LQKENI. The CDR3 is 17 amino acids. With 2 bases removed from V and 2 bases from J, the gap between germline ends came to 16 bases. This CDR3 reads CASSPAGGGRGNQPQHF. In DNA form, the CDR3 reads TGTGCCAGCTCACCAGCGGGCGGGGGGCGAGGCAATCAGCCCCAGCATTTT.

In this sample, this clone turned up a few times. The V call is TRBV2, the J call TRBJ2-2; 7 bases are shared with TRBD2. In germline, CDR1 is SNHLY, CDR2 FYNNEI. After removal of 3 bases from V and 6 bases from J, the junction contained 10 bases not matched to a gene. This CDR3 has 16 amino acids. CDR3 protein: CASSENQAGLAGELFF. DNA of the CDR3: TGTGCCAGCAGTGAGAACCAAGCGGGGTTGGCCGGGGAGCTGTTTTTT.

This rearrangement joins TRBV12-5 to TRBJ2-5, with 15 bases matching TRBD2. The CDR3 consists of 19 residues. With 5 bases clipped from V and 2 bases from J, the junction kept 12 bases outside the gene matches. Germline V gene data show CDR1 as LGHNT and CDR2 as FRNRAP. DNA for the CDR3: TGTGCTAGTGGTACTTCAGGGACTAGCGGGAGGCCGGAACAAGAGACCCAGTACTTC. This encodes CASGTSGTSGRPEQETQYF.

The CDR3 protein is CAISHPSGRGRLSGANVLTF. The CDR3 DNA is TGTGCCATCAGTCACCCCTCGGGGAGGGGGCGACTCTCTGGGGCCAACGTCCTGACTTTC. The chain is built from TRBV10-3 and TRBJ2-6, with D perhaps being TRBD1 or TRBD2 (7 bases each). CDR1 ENHRY and CDR2 SYGVKD come from the germline V gene. The length of the CDR3 is 20 residues. V was pared by 5 bases and J by 0 bases, with 23 bases between.

The CDR3 DNA is TGTGCCAGCAGTTACATGGGGGCTAGCGACTACGAGCAGTACTTC. The encoded protein is CASSYMGASDYEQYF. The chain joins TRBV28 to TRBJ2-7; either TRBD1 or TRBD2 may supply D (6 bases each). The CDR3 length is 15 residues. The ends were cut back, 4 bases at V and 3 bases at J, with 16 bases in the middle. Germline loops: CDR1 MDHEN, CDR2 SYDVKM.

The rearrangement links TRBV4-1 to TRBJ2-7, with TRBD1 matching 7 bases. V trimming: 4 bases; J trimming: 4 bases; junction bases outside the gene matches: 10. Germline V gene sequence: CDR1 MGHRA, CDR2 YSYEKL. This CDR3 has 15 amino acids. CDR3 nucleotide sequence: TGCGCCAGCAGCCTCGGCGAGGGGGCTGAGTACGAGCAGTACTTC. Protein: CASSLGEGAEYEQYF.

This clone showed up just once. The rearrangement uses TRBV6-1 and TRBJ1-6; TRBD1 matches 9 bases. The V and J ends lost 6 bases and 7 bases, in that order; junction bases with no gene match: 4. Germline V gene lookup returns CDR1 MNHNS and CDR2 SASEGT. This CDR3 comprises 14 residues. The CDR3 coding sequence is TGTGCCAGCAGCCTGGGACAGGGAAATTCACCCCTCCACTTT. Protein: CASSLGQGNSPLHF.

This clone was recorded once. This chain joins TRBV18 and TRBJ2-2; unclear D gene. This CDR3 comprises 17 residues. CDR1 KGHSH and CDR2 LQKENI come from the germline V gene. The V gene lost 2 bases and the J gene lost 1 base, with 14 bases spanning the gap. CDR3 bases: TGTGCCAGCTCACCAAATCGGGCTAAGAGGAACACCGGGGAGCTGTTTTTT. Amino acid sequence: CASSPNRAKRNTGELFF.

About this clone: The sample carries other DNA sequences with the same CDR3. The J gene is TRBJ2-1, the V gene TRBV4-2; TRBD2 matches at 9 bases. V dropped 2 bases and J dropped 4; count of bases not matched to a gene: 3. This CDR3 contains 15 residues. CDR1 is LGHNA and CDR2 is YNFKEQ in the germline V gene. CDR3 nucleotides: TGTGCCAGCAGCCAACCGACTAGCGGATACAATGAGCAGTTCTTC. Translated, it gives CASSQPTSGYNEQFF.

The CDR3 is CASSFQGATEAFF. CDR3 DNA: TGTGCCAGCAGTTTTCAGGGGGCCACTGAAGCTTTCTTT. The genes are TRBV28 and TRBJ1-1; 8 bases agree with TRBD1. From germline, CDR1 is MDHEN and CDR2 SYDVKM. V lost 3 bases and J lost 4; bases outside the gene matches: 1. This CDR3 has 13 amino acids.

The chain has TRBV6-6 and TRBJ2-7, with a possible D match to TRBD1 (6 bases). The V end lost 0 bases, the J end lost 5 bases, and 11 bases lay between the germline ends. CDR1 MNHNY and CDR2 SVGAGI come from the germline V gene (reference sequence). The length of the CDR3 is 14 residues. The CDR3 reads CASSYSARGNEQYF. The DNA of the CDR3 is TGTGCCAGCAGTTACTCAGCCAGGGGCAACGAGCAGTACTTC.

This clone has only a few counts. The chain uses TRBV9 and TRBJ2-5; 8 nucleotides match TRBD2. Germline V gene sequence: CDR1 SGDLS, CDR2 YYNGEE. The CDR3 sequence is 15 residues long. Trimming took 4 bases from V and 5 from J; bases not matched to a gene: 10. DNA of the CDR3: TGTGCCAGCAGCCCCGGACTAGCCATGGGGGAGACCCAGTACTTC. Translating it yields CASSPGLAMGETQYF. The whole variable domain, remainder taken from reference TRBV9 and TRBJ2-5, is DSGVTQTPKHLITATGQRVTLRCSPRSGDLSVYWYQQSLDQGLQFLIQYYNGEERAKGNILERFSAQQFPDLHSELNLSSLELGDSALYFCASSPGLAMGETQYFGPGTRLLVL.

CDR3 DNA sequence: TGTGCCATCAGGCGGGACCTCAACACTGAAGCTTTCTTT. Protein product: CAIRRDLNTEAFF. The chain couples TRBV10-3 to TRBJ1-1; the D gene is possibly TRBD1 (5 bases). Germline CDR1 reads ENHRY; CDR2 reads SYGVKD. Deletions cut 6 bases from V and 2 bases from J, with 10 bases between. This CDR3 is built from 13 residues.

The V call is TRBV5-1, the J call TRBJ1-3; D might be TRBD1 (6 bases). Germline V CDR1 and CDR2: SGHRS, YFSETQ. Trimming removed 5 bases at V and 0 bases at J, with 6 bases between. The CDR3 length is 13 residues. This chain's CDR3 is CASRQGSGNTIYF. The CDR3 DNA follows: TGCGCCAGCAGACAGGGCTCTGGAAACACCATATATTTT.